A few counts support the clone carrying this T cell receptor (beta chain). The data stem from a study of T cells in Graves' hyperthyroidism and ophthalmopathy. Per germline, CDR1 SGHNT and CDR2 YYREEE (reference sequence). The CDR3 sequence is 14 residues long. Amplified TCR beta CDR3 regions came from RNA transcripts. The HTBI primer set was used in a first-round RT-PCR of the TCR CDR3. Via MiXCR, TCRdb re-called the multiplex PCR reads, giving one row per CDR3 protein. The table shows hundreds of thousands of distinct CDR3 sequences, with approximately 14% occurring only once. The sequence was collected from a woman aged 18-29 years with Graves' hyperthyroidism. The sample taken for sequencing was blood. This sequence joins TRBV5-4 and TRBJ2-7, with TRBD2 matching 7 bases. The CDR3 sequence is CASSFGGETYEQYF. The CDR3 bases are TGTGCTTCCAGCTTTGGGGGGGAAACCTACGAGCAGTACTTC.